This TCR beta chain derives from a study of shared clonotypes between healthy human individuals. General observations from the study: Some naive CD4 clonotypes, roughly 5%, turned up in common across several donors. Sequencing depth was expected to influence donor clonotype sharing.

Terminally differentiated effector memory CD45RA+ cells were left out of the naive CD8 fraction, which was CD45RO-negative and positively selected for CCR7. Germline V gene data show CDR1 as SEHNR and CDR2 as FQNEAQ (reference sequence). Between the trimmed V and J ends, which lost 5 bases and 3 bases, there was a span of 23 bases. This CDR3 region has 18 residues. Sequencing used immunoSEQ multiplex PCR; TCRdb keeps in-frame clones, though not all of them. The sample consists of roughly 600,000 clones, 98% of them appearing once. On this clone itself: What it binds is not known.

The sample comprised naive CD8+ T cells sorted from blood. This sequence originates from a man aged 25-45 years in good health. The gene calls are TRBV7-9 and TRBJ2-1; D is perhaps TRBD2 (6 bases). DNA of the CDR3: TGTGCCAGCAGCCCCCGCCCGACTAGTTCCCCCTACTACAATGAGCAGTTCTTC. The encoded protein is CASSPRPTSSPYYNEQFF. Complete variable domain (other parts from reference TRBV7-9 and TRBJ2-1): DTGVSQNPRHKITKRGQNVTFRCDPISEHNRLYWYRQTLGQGPEFLTYFQNEAQLEKSRLLSDRFSAERPKGSFSTLEIQRTEQGDSAMYLCASSPRPTSSPYYNEQFFGPGTRLTVL.